Detailed here is one TCR beta chain. The data belong to a study of blood T cell repertoires in COVID-19. At the level of the study: COVID-19 samples collected from the United States, Italy and Spain covered acute and convalescent phases.

The CDR3 consists of 16 residues. V lost 4 bases and J lost 3; bases outside the gene matches: 11. CDR1 is LNHDA and CDR2 is SQIVND in the germline V gene (reference sequence). Some clones are missing from TCRdb's copy, which holds only in-frame ones; the method was immunoSEQ multiplex PCR. Here the sample spans over 600,000 clones, 75% to 90% being singletons. The V call is TRBV19, the J call TRBJ1-2; TRBD1 aligns across 7 bases. The receptor was isolated from a woman aged 18-29 years with acute or convalescent COVID-19. The sample taken for sequencing was peripheral blood. This chain's CDR3 is CASSTYSGGSDYGYTF. The CDR3, as DNA: TGTGCCAGTAGTACGTATTCAGGGGGATCTGACTATGGCTACACCTTC.